Listed here is a single T cell receptor (beta chain). Antigen unknown. The sort gate was single viable CD3+CD4+CD8-CD45RO+ cells for memory CD4+ T cells. CD4+ T cells were isolated by positive magnetic selection. The sample comes from a study of memory CD4+ T cells and cytomegalovirus serostatus. Study information: Healthy Belgian adult donors included several CMV-positive and fewer than 25 CMV-negative people. Study conclusions and caveats: Suggested: most of the CMV-linked TCR signature lies in CD4+ memory cells. Each of 67 CMV-associated TCRbeta sequences occurred in one to five individuals.

Germline V lookup: CDR1 SGDLS, CDR2 YYNGEE. Between the trimmed V and J ends, which lost 4 bases and 2 bases, there was a span of 9 bases. CDR3 size: 14 residues. Method: immunoSEQ multiplex PCR; TCRdb's copy keeps in-frame clones and lacks some. Altogether about 53,000 clones are present, roughly 81% being singletons, with the ten largest covering more than 0.85%. J is TRBJ1-4 and V is TRBV9, with D hard to call. The sequencing input was memory CD4+ T cells from blood. The receptor comes from an adult in good health and CMV-seronegative. The DNA of the CDR3 is TGTGCCAGCAGCCAGACGCACACTAATGAAAAACTGTTTTTT. As protein: CASSQTHTNEKLFF.